This T cell receptor beta chain emerged from a study of blood T cell repertoires in COVID-19. Study-level background: Spain, Italy and the United States supplied samples that represented acute and convalescent COVID-19. In each case, the material was cDNA or gDNA derived from T cells, B-cell-depleted T cells, or PBMCs.

Germline loops: CDR1 SGHAT, CDR2 FQNNGV. With 4 bases removed from V and 3 bases from J, the gap between germline ends came to 11 bases. The CDR3 has 14 residues. In the source study's methods: Nucleated cell number was recorded as an estimate derived from reference gene primer amplification. Measured with immunoSEQ multiplex PCR; TCRdb has only the in-frame clones, and not every one. The V and J calls and clone size come from that table; D and trimming were worked out from the DNA. The sample gives 350,000 to 400,000 clones, around 87% of which show up once; around 7% is in the top ten. Sequenced: peripheral blood. This chain connects TRBV11-2 to TRBJ2-3; possibly TRBD2 for D (5 bases). The clonotype originates from a man aged 18 to 29 with active or convalescent COVID-19. CDR3 residues: CASSYVGRTDTQYF. The CDR3 nucleotides are TGTGCCAGCAGCTACGTTGGGAGAACAGATACGCAGTATTTT.